Shown below are 29 T cell receptor beta chains from a single sample sequenced in a study of blood T cell repertoires in COVID-19. Sequencing used immunoSEQ multiplex PCR; TCRdb keeps in-frame clones, though not all of them. The data show roughly 70,000 clones, approximately 73% seen once. The sequencing input was peripheral blood. The receptors stem from a man aged 60 to 75 with COVID-19, enrolled during active disease.

This clone was counted a few times. V is TRBV19 and J is TRBJ1-5; D is perhaps TRBD1 (5 bases). V was clipped by 7 bases and J by 3 bases, with 10 bases between them. The germline V gene encodes CDR1 LNHDA and CDR2 SQIVND (reference sequence). This CDR3 has 13 residues. The CDR3 region has the DNA TGTGCCAGTACTACAGGCTCCAATCAGCCCCAGCATTTT. This gives the protein CASTTGSNQPQHF. The variable domain in full, with the rest retrieved from reference TRBV19 and TRBJ1-5, is DGGITQSPKYLFRKEGQNVTLSCEQNLNHDAMYWYRQDPGQGLRLIYYSQIVNDFQKGDIAEGYSVSREKKESFPLTVTSAQKNPTAFYLCASTTGSNQPQHFGDGTRLSIL.

This clone was observed a handful of times. The genes are TRBV11-2 and TRBJ2-1; 7 bases are a match to TRBD2. Per the germline V gene, CDR1 is SGHAT and CDR2 is FQNNGV. The J segment lost 0 bases and the V segment lost 5 bases, leaving 7 bases of the junction unmatched. The CDR3 runs to 16 residues. This chain's CDR3 is CASSPGPGGSYNEQFF. As DNA, the CDR3 is TGTGCCAGCAGCCCGGGACCGGGGGGCTCCTACAATGAGCAGTTCTTC.

In this sample, this clone turned up a few times. This rearrangement joins TRBV4-1 to TRBJ2-7; 8 nucleotides agree with TRBD2. Germline trimming cut 1 base from V and 3 bases from J; bases unmatched to any gene: 5. CDR1 is MGHRA and CDR2 is YSYEKL in the germline V gene. This CDR3 is 15 amino acids long. CDR3 in DNA: TGCGCCAGCAGCCAAGGTGGCGGGAGGATCTACGAGCAGTACTTC. Translated: CASSQGGGRIYEQYF.

The gene calls are TRBV2 and TRBJ2-5; 9 bases fit TRBD2. Per the germline V gene, CDR1 is SNHLY and CDR2 is FYNNEI. The CDR3 is 15 residues long. V shed 1 base and J 5 bases; nucleotides not matched to a gene: 5. DNA of the CDR3: TGTGCCAGCAGTGAAGGGCTAGCGGGGAGTGAGACCCAGTACTTC. Amino acids: CASSEGLAGSETQYF.

V usage is TRBV3-1 (or the pseudogene TRBV3-2) and J usage is TRBJ1-5, with D uncertain. Germline V lookup: CDR1 LGHDT, CDR2 YNNKEL (reference sequence). Trimming shortened V by 0 bases and J by 1 base, and 7 bases separated the two germline ends. This CDR3 has 15 residues. The CDR3 sequence is CASSQDGQSNQPQHF. The CDR3 DNA reads as TGTGCCAGCAGCCAAGATGGGCAGAGCAATCAGCCCCAGCATTTT.

The chain uses TRBV5-6 and TRBJ1-1, with D perhaps matching TRBD1 (5 bases). Germline CDR1 is SGHDT and CDR2 is YYEEEE. This CDR3 is built from 15 residues. The V gene lost 4 bases and the J gene lost 4 bases, with 17 bases spanning the gap. CDR3: CASSPGTGQGTEAFF. For the CDR3, the DNA is TGTGCCAGCAGCCCAGGTACAGGTCAGGGCACTGAAGCTTTCTTT.

V usage is TRBV11-3 and J usage is TRBJ1-1, with TRBD1 identical over 7 bases. CDR3 length: 17 residues. Germline V CDR1 and CDR2: SGHNT, YENEEA. With 0 bases clipped from V and 2 bases from J, the junction kept 9 bases outside the gene matches. CDR3 protein: CASSLDRGQPINTEAFF. The CDR3 nucleotides read TGTGCCAGCAGCTTAGATCGGGGACAGCCAATAAACACTGAAGCTTTCTTT.

The chain joins TRBV4-1 to TRBJ1-4; D gene ambiguous. CDR3 length: 15 residues. Trimming cost V 2 bases and J 6 bases, with 13 bases left between them. In germline, CDR1 is MGHRA, CDR2 YSYEKL. In nucleotides, the CDR3 is TGCGCCAGCAGCCAATATTCTAGGAGGGATGAAAAACTGTTTTTT. This translates into CASSQYSRRDEKLFF.

The rearrangement uses TRBV7-9 and TRBJ1-1, with D unclear. Germline assignment: CDR1 SEHNR and CDR2 FQNEAQ (reference sequence). CDR3 size: 13 residues. The V end lost 3 bases, the J end lost 1 base, and 6 bases lay between the germline ends. The CDR3 DNA sequence: TGTGCCAGCAGCTTGCGGCCGAACACTGAAGCTTTCTTT. Translated: CASSLRPNTEAFF.

The chain carries TRBV12-3 or TRBV12-4 and TRBJ2-2; TRBD1 aligns across 8 bases. The trim removed 10 bases at V and 3 bases at J, leaving 4 bases unmatched. This CDR3 is 13 amino acids long. CDR3 DNA sequence: TGTGCCACCCAGGGGGCGCACACCGGGGAGCTGTTTTTT. Translating it yields CATQGAHTGELFF.

V is TRBV5-1 and J is TRBJ2-5; TRBD2 matches 7 bases. After removal of 8 bases from V and 5 bases from J, the junction contained 9 bases not matched to a gene. The CDR3 covers 13 residues. The germline V gene encodes CDR1 SGHRS and CDR2 YFSETQ. The CDR3 nucleotides are TGCGCCAGTCGGAGCGGGGCCCGGGAGACCCAGTACTTC. Protein product: CASRSGARETQYF.

The chain has TRBV14 and TRBJ2-1; 11 bases are shared with TRBD2. CDR3 size: 16 residues. The germline V gene has CDR1 SGHDN and CDR2 FVKESK. V dropped 1 base and J dropped 9; count of bases not matched to a gene: 8. The CDR3 loop is CASSQVELAGVGEQFF. The CDR3 bases are TGTGCCAGCAGCCAAGTAGAACTAGCGGGAGTGGGTGAGCAGTTCTTC. The full variable domain, in which reference TRBV14 and TRBJ2-1 provide the parts outside the CDR3, is EAGVTQFPSHSVIEKGQTVTLRCDPISGHDNLYWYRRVMGKEIKFLLHFVKESKQDESGMPNNRFLAERTGGTYSTLKVQPAELEDSGVYFCASSQVELAGVGEQFFGPGTRLTVL.

The rearrangement links TRBV7-3 to TRBJ2-5; possible D gene TRBD1, 6 bases. Trimming shortened V by 5 bases and J by 4 bases, and 11 bases separated the two germline ends. The CDR3 loop spans 13 amino acids. Germline V gene data show CDR1 as SGHTA and CDR2 as FQGTGA. CDR3 sequence: CASSLGALETQYF. CDR3 DNA: TGTGCCAGCAGCCTGGGGGCGCTAGAGACCCAGTACTTC.

J is TRBJ1-5 and V is TRBV19; D unclear. The germline V gene encodes CDR1 LNHDA and CDR2 SQIVND (reference sequence). Trimming removed 0 bases at V and 3 bases at J, with 15 bases between. The CDR3 covers 17 residues. CDR3 bases: TGTGCCAGTAGTATAGATCCGAGGAAGCGGGACAATCAGCCCCAGCATTTT. Protein sequence: CASSIDPRKRDNQPQHF.

The chain links TRBV28 to TRBJ1-4; the D is unclear. Germline CDR1 reads MDHEN; CDR2 reads SYDVKM. Trimming cost V 8 bases and J 8 bases, with 15 bases left between them. The CDR3 has 13 residues. The CDR3 loop reads CASLHPSGEKLFF. In DNA, the CDR3 is TGTGCCAGCCTGCACCCCTCGGGGGAAAAACTGTTTTTT.

This clone was detected a few times. V is TRBV11-2 and J is TRBJ2-7, with no clear D. Germline loops: CDR1 SGHAT, CDR2 FQNNGV. The V end was cut by 5 bases, the J end by 4 bases, with 9 bases between. The CDR3 contains 12 residues. In nucleotides, the CDR3 is TGTGCCAGCAGCAACCCGACTTACGAGCAGTACTTC. Protein product: CASSNPTYEQYF. Together with reference TRBV11-2 and TRBJ2-7, the CDR3 gives the full variable domain: EAGVAQSPRYKIIEKRQSVAFWCNPISGHATLYWYQQILGQGPKLLIQFQNNGVVDDSQLPKDRFSAERLKGVDSTLKIQPAKLEDSAVYLCASSNPTYEQYFGPGTRLTVT.

This clone was counted once. The chain uses TRBV19 and TRBJ2-5; D might be TRBD1 (5 bases). The V end was cut by 7 bases, the J end by 3 bases, with 18 bases between. CDR1 LNHDA and CDR2 SQIVND come from the germline V gene (reference sequence). The CDR3 has 15 residues. CDR3 DNA sequence: TGTGCCAGTACTCATAACGGACAAGAAAAAGAGACCCAGTACTTC. Amino acid sequence: CASTHNGQEKETQYF. Together with reference TRBV19 and TRBJ2-5, the CDR3 gives the full variable domain: DGGITQSPKYLFRKEGQNVTLSCEQNLNHDAMYWYRQDPGQGLRLIYYSQIVNDFQKGDIAEGYSVSREKKESFPLTVTSAQKNPTAFYLCASTHNGQEKETQYFGPGTRLLVL.

The chain combines TRBV2 with TRBJ2-5; TRBD2 agrees at 7 bases. V was clipped by 5 bases and J by 3 bases; unmatched bases: 12. Germline lookup yields CDR1 SNHLY and CDR2 FYNNEI. The CDR3 length is 16 residues. The DNA for the CDR3 is TGTGCCAGCAGTTCTCGCGGGGGTCCGGAGGAAGAGACCCAGTACTTC. This translates into CASSSRGGPEEETQYF.

This chain uses TRBV7-3 with TRBJ2-7; D call uncertain. The V gene lost 5 bases and the J gene lost 6 bases, with 14 bases spanning the gap. CDR1 and CDR2 from the germline V gene are SGHTA and FQGTGA. The CDR3 covers 13 residues. CDR3 DNA sequence: TGTGCCAGCAGCGCCTCGGCCCGAGGCGAGCAGTACTTC. Encoded protein: CASSASARGEQYF.

The chain combines TRBV6-1 with TRBJ2-7, with a possible D match to TRBD1 (6 bases). The V and J ends lost 5 bases and 1 base respectively, with 12 bases between them. The CDR3 length is 14 residues. The V gene's germline CDR1 is MNHNS and CDR2 SASEGT. The CDR3 here is CASSYTGKSYEQYF. The CDR3 nucleotides are TGTGCCAGCAGTTATACAGGGAAGTCCTACGAGCAGTACTTC.

The J gene is TRBJ1-6, the V gene TRBV11-2; perhaps TRBD1 as D (6 bases). Per germline, CDR1 SGHAT and CDR2 FQNNGV. Trimming removed 5 bases from V and 13 bases from J, with 12 bases in between. The CDR3 consists of 12 residues. The CDR3 DNA follows: TGTGCCAGCAGCCCGAACAGGGACCCCCTCCACTTT. It codes for CASSPNRDPLHF.

This sequence joins TRBV6-5 and TRBJ1-3; D might be TRBD1 (5 bases). This CDR3 comprises 16 residues. Germline CDR1 is MNHEY and CDR2 is SVGAGI. The V and J ends lost 0 bases and 1 base respectively, with 10 bases between them. CDR3 nucleotides: TGTGCCAGCAGTTACTCCGGGGGTCTTTCTGGAAACACCATATATTTT. Translation: CASSYSGGLSGNTIYF.

This sequence joins TRBV5-6 and TRBJ2-2; 12 nucleotides match TRBD2. V gave up 1 base and J gave up 7 bases; unmatched junction bases: 5. CDR3 size: 16 residues. Germline CDR1 SGHDT, CDR2 YYEEEE. CDR3 in amino acids: CASSLLRLAGDGELFF. CDR3 bases: TGTGCCAGCAGCTTGCTTCGACTAGCGGGGGACGGGGAGCTGTTTTTT. Variable domain in full (rest from reference TRBV5-6 and TRBJ2-2): DAGVTQSPTHLIKTRGQQVTLRCSPKSGHDTVSWYQQALGQGPQFIFQYYEEEERQRGNFPDRFSGHQFPNYSSELNVNALLLGDSALYLCASSLLRLAGDGELFFGEGSRLTVL.

J is TRBJ2-1 and V is TRBV11-2; D uncertain. This CDR3 comprises 10 residues. The ends were cut back, 5 bases at V and 12 bases at J, with 8 bases in the middle. From germline, CDR1 is SGHAT and CDR2 FQNNGV. The CDR3: CASSLPLQFF. DNA for the CDR3: TGTGCCAGCAGCCTACCTCTGCAGTTCTTC.

The gene calls are TRBV5-1 and TRBJ2-1; 8 bases agree with TRBD2. CDR1 is SGHRS, CDR2 YFSETQ, per germline. V trimming: 4 bases; J trimming: 9 bases; junction bases outside the gene matches: 6. The CDR3 runs 13 residues. The DNA of the CDR3 is TGCGCCAGCAGCCCCGGGAGGGAGGCTGAGCAGTTCTTC. Translating it yields CASSPGREAEQFF.

The V gene is TRBV7-9, the J gene TRBJ2-3, with D perhaps TRBD1 (6 bases). Trimming shortened V by 5 bases and J by 0 bases, and 12 bases separated the two germline ends. This CDR3 spans 15 amino acids. The germline V gene encodes CDR1 SEHNR and CDR2 FQNEAQ (reference sequence). The CDR3 bases are TGTGCCAGCAGCCCCCGGGACAAAAGCACAGATACGCAGTATTTT. Translating gives CASSPRDKSTDTQYF.

V and J are TRBV6-1 and TRBJ2-3; perhaps TRBD1 as D (5 bases). CDR1 and CDR2 from the germline V gene are MNHNS and SASEGT. The ends were cut back, 2 bases at V and 4 bases at J, with 10 bases in the middle. CDR3 length: 14 amino acids. The CDR3 reads CASSEFLGPDTQYF. The CDR3 DNA reads as TGTGCCAGCAGTGAATTCTTGGGGCCAGATACGCAGTATTTT.

The V call is TRBV7-3, the J call TRBJ2-5; the match to TRBD2 covers 12 bases. Per the germline V gene, CDR1 is SGHTA and CDR2 is FQGTGA. V gave up 3 bases and J gave up 4 bases; unmatched junction bases: 3. The CDR3 sequence is 15 residues long. This chain's CDR3 is CASSLMGLAGETQYF. The CDR3 nucleotides read TGTGCCAGCAGCTTGATGGGACTAGCGGGAGAGACCCAGTACTTC.

The chain combines TRBV7-9 with TRBJ1-2, with D tentatively TRBD1 (6 bases). V was cut by 0 bases and J by 5 bases, with 13 bases left in between. The CDR3 length is 15 residues. Germline CDR1 is SEHNR and CDR2 is FQNEAQ (reference sequence). The CDR3 spells CASSLAVGQGYGYTF. CDR3 bases: TGTGCCAGCAGCTTAGCGGTCGGGCAGGGGTATGGCTACACCTTC.